This T cell receptor (beta chain) was observed in a study of cytomegalovirus exposure and HLA in healthy donors. Study as a whole: Early released data had roughly 81 million unique TCRs, all coming from HLA-typed donors. Overall study findings and caveats: A previous analysis found most TCR beta V segments productive roughly 90% or roughly 30% of the time.

This clone was detected a few times. Antigen unknown. The PCR ran on 60 Vbeta and 13 Jbeta primers. TCRdb's table, derived via immunoSEQ multiplex PCR, lists solely in-frame clones and lacks some. Of roughly 80,000 clones in the sample, under 80% were seen once. V lost 4 bases to trimming and J lost 6 bases, with 6 bases between them. CDR1 is SGHRS, CDR2 YFSETQ, per germline. The CDR3 runs to 11 residues. The TCR sequence derives from a man in his sixties in good health and CMV-seropositive. The source material was PBMCs. The chain is built from TRBV5-1 and TRBJ2-3; D is ambiguous. CDR3 loop: CASSVGDTQYF. The CDR3 DNA reads TGCGCCAGCAGCGTCGGGGATACGCAGTATTTT. The full variable domain, its missing parts supplied by reference TRBV5-1 and TRBJ2-3, is KAGVTQTPRYLIKTRGQQVTLSCSPISGHRSVSWYQQTPGQGLQFLFEYFSETQRNKGNFPGRFSGRQFSNSRSEMNVSTLELGDSALYLCASSVGDTQYFGPGTRLTVL.